The T cell receptor (beta chain) under discussion was sequenced for a study of cytomegalovirus exposure and HLA in healthy donors. Libraries were prepared by immunoSEQ multiplex PCR; TCRdb keeps only in-frame clonotypes and omits some of them. The table has over 150,000 clones, 86% seen once. In its sample, this clone was seen once. CDR1 and CDR2 from the germline V gene are SGHVS and FQNEAQ. There are 19 residues in the CDR3. The junction had 12 bases not matched to a gene; V was cut back by 2 bases and J by 0 bases. Material for sequencing was PBMCs. The receptor comes from a young man in good health and CMV-seropositive. The V and J genes are TRBV7-8 and TRBJ1-3, with TRBD1 matching over 8 bases. The CDR3 DNA reads TGTGCCAGCAGCTTAAGGCGTCCTTGGACAGGGAGCTCTGGAAACACCATATATTTT. Translated: CASSLRRPWTGSSGNTIYF.